These 17 T cell receptor beta chains came from one sample sequenced in a study of spatial heterogeneity in lung cancer (dated by TCRdb to the late 2010s). This specimen's time point label, per the study, means: sample taken at primary tumor resection. Without any cell sorting, TCR sequencing was performed on whole RNA extracted either from tumor and nontumor lung tissue or from cryopreserved PBMC samples. Library preparation employed 5' RACE. Data came from a NextSeq 500. The raw public data were reprocessed by TCRdb itself: fastp quality trimming at Q25, MiXCR clonotype calling, in-frame beta chains only. Records with the same CDR3 protein are collapsed into one entry carrying the most frequent genes and DNA. The sample table holds around 89,000 distinct CDR3 sequences, of which 10% to 15% were seen once. The ten top clones hold over 40% of the sample. Here the sequenced sample was PBMCs, taken at surgery. The receptors were gathered from a male donor with early-stage non-small cell lung cancer.

This clonotype occurred a few times. The CDR3 DNA is TGTGCCAGCACCCCCCCTGAGTCTGGGGCCAACGTCCTGACTTTC. This codes for CASTPPESGANVLTF. J is TRBJ2-6 and V is TRBV12-3 or TRBV12-4; D not certain. V lost 7 bases and J 1 base, leaving 11 bases between the germline ends. The CDR3 runs to 15 residues.

The CDR3 here is CASTVGVAGNTIYF. The CDR3 DNA is TGTGCCAGCACGGTCGGGGTAGCTGGAAACACCATATATTTT. V usage is TRBV28 and J usage is TRBJ1-3; no reliable D call. The CDR3 runs 14 residues. Germline values: CDR1 MDHEN, CDR2 SYDVKM. Between the trimmed V and J ends, which lost 7 bases and 2 bases, there was a span of 12 bases.

In its sample, this clonotype was seen a few times. This chain links TRBV7-6 with TRBJ2-5, with D tentatively TRBD2 (5 bases). Germline CDR1 SGHVS, CDR2 FNYEAQ. The CDR3 runs 17 residues. V lost 0 bases and J lost 0, with 14 bases in between. Here the CDR3 reads CASSLAPSGSYQETQYF. CDR3 nucleotides: TGTGCCAGCAGCTTAGCGCCGAGCGGTTCATACCAAGAGACCCAGTACTTC.

This clonotype was counted many times. This chain connects TRBV21-1 to TRBJ2-7. TRBV21-1 represents a pseudogene. The CDR3 runs 11 residues. CDR3 DNA sequence: TGTGCCAGCAGCCCGCACCACGAGCAGTACTTC. It yields the protein CASSPHHEQYF.

The chain recombines TRBV15 with TRBJ2-7, with no clear D. CDR3 length: 12 amino acids. CDR1 is LNHNV and CDR2 is YYDKDF in the germline V gene (reference sequence). Trimming took off 3 bases at V and 5 bases at J, with 8 bases between the two ends. CDR3 loop: CATSSIRDEQYF. The CDR3 DNA is TGTGCCACCAGCAGTATCCGGGACGAGCAGTACTTC.

The chain employs TRBV14 and TRBJ1-2; no clear D. In germline, CDR1 is SGHDN, CDR2 FVKESK. This CDR3 contains 14 residues. The V end lost 0 bases, the J end lost 4 bases, and 9 bases lay between the germline ends. The CDR3 DNA sequence: TGTGCCAGCAGCCAAGAGGTACAGAGCTATGGCTACACCTTC. Translated, it gives CASSQEVQSYGYTF.

The chain combines TRBV12-3 or TRBV12-4 with TRBJ2-7, with a tentative D call TRBD1 (6 bases). Trimming removed 3 bases from V and 4 bases from J, with 10 bases in between. This CDR3 contains 13 residues. The chain's CDR3 is CASSFRDTYEQYF. The CDR3 nucleotides read TGTGCCAGCAGTTTCCGGGACACGTACGAGCAGTACTTC.

V and J are TRBV4-3 and TRBJ2-1; 9 nucleotides align to TRBD1. Germline CDR1 reads LGHNA; CDR2 reads YSLEER. This CDR3 is built from 15 residues. The V and J ends lost 4 bases and 7 bases, in that order; junction bases with no gene match: 8. CDR3 bases: TGCGCCAGCAGCCCCGGGACAGGGATGTTGAATGAGCAGTTCTTC. This codes for CASSPGTGMLNEQFF.

This clonotype turned up a few times. V is TRBV6-2 or TRBV6-3 and J is TRBJ2-2; a weak D match, TRBD1 (5 bases). The length of the CDR3 is 15 residues. Germline assignment: CDR1 MNHEY and CDR2 SVGEGT. Trimming left V 4 bases short and J 1 base short, with 10 bases between. The CDR3 DNA reads as TGTGCCAGCAGTTTAACAGGACGGAACACCGGGGAGCTGTTTTTT. Protein product: CASSLTGRNTGELFF.

V usage is TRBV6-2 or TRBV6-3 and J usage is TRBJ2-7, with D maybe TRBD1 (5 bases). Trimming removed 4 bases at V and 5 bases at J, with 18 bases between. From germline, CDR1 is MNHEY and CDR2 SVGEGT. The CDR3 spans 15 residues. The CDR3 loop is CASSSTRQPIHEQYF. The CDR3 DNA reads TGTGCCAGCAGTTCAACGAGACAGCCTATCCACGAGCAGTACTTC.

The chain links TRBV7-3 to TRBJ2-5, with 8 bases fitting TRBD2. The CDR3 is made up of 14 amino acids. Unmatched junction bases numbered 5, after V lost 5 bases and J lost 3 bases. Per germline, CDR1 SGHTA and CDR2 FQGTGA. The CDR3 reads CASSPRGGKETQYF. The CDR3 bases are TGTGCCAGCAGCCCACGGGGGGGTAAAGAGACCCAGTACTTC.

This clonotype was picked up a small number of times. J is TRBJ2-7 and V is TRBV5-1; D gene unclear. With 0 bases removed from V and 0 bases from J, the gap between germline ends came to 16 bases. CDR3 length: 17 amino acids. Looked up from germline, CDR1 is SGHRS and CDR2 is YFSETQ. Here the CDR3 reads CASSLASVSAFSYEQYF. As DNA, the CDR3 is TGCGCCAGCAGCTTGGCCAGCGTGAGCGCCTTCTCCTACGAGCAGTACTTC.

This clonotype has a count of ten or more. The chain uses TRBV28 and TRBJ2-1, with TRBD2 matching over 7 bases. The CDR3 is 15 residues long. Germline V gene data show CDR1 as MDHEN and CDR2 as SYDVKM. V shed 1 base, J shed 6 bases, and the junction held 6 bases outside the gene matches. The CDR3 protein is CASSLSGEGLNEQFF. The CDR3 coding sequence is TGTGCCAGCAGTTTATCTGGGGAGGGACTCAATGAGCAGTTCTTC.

The rearrangement links TRBV6-2 or TRBV6-3 to TRBJ2-7; TRBD2 matches at 13 bases. The CDR3 consists of 15 residues. Germline lookup yields CDR1 MNHEY and CDR2 SVGEGT. V shed 7 bases, J shed 6 bases, and the junction held 9 bases outside the gene matches. CDR3 in amino acids: CASTGLAGVGGEQYF. In nucleotides, the CDR3 is TGTGCCAGCACCGGACTAGCGGGAGTCGGGGGCGAGCAGTACTTC.

The genes are TRBV7-3 and TRBJ2-1; the D call may be TRBD1 or TRBD2 (5 bases each). There are 15 residues in the CDR3. Trimming removed 5 bases from V and 7 bases from J, with 18 bases in between. Germline CDR1 is SGHTA and CDR2 is FQGTGA. CDR3 DNA: TGTGCCAGCAGCCGCGGGCAGGGTAATGTTAATGAGCAGTTCTTC. It yields the protein CASSRGQGNVNEQFF.

The genes are TRBV12-3 or TRBV12-4 and TRBJ1-5, with D possibly being TRBD1 (5 bases). The CDR3 has 17 residues. V lost 1 base and J lost 0, with 13 bases in between. This CDR3 is CASSLVRGSYSNQPQHF. CDR3 DNA: TGTGCCAGCAGTTTAGTTCGGGGCTCATATAGCAATCAGCCCCAGCATTTT.

In this sample, this clonotype turned up a few times. This CDR3 reads CASSFRGLAGAADTQYF. The CDR3 DNA sequence: TGTGCCAGCAGCTTCCGCGGACTAGCGGGGGCCGCAGATACGCAGTATTTT. The chain has TRBV5-6 and TRBJ2-3, with 13 nucleotides matching TRBD2. The CDR3 covers 17 residues. Unmatched junction bases numbered 7, after V lost 2 bases and J lost 4 bases. Germline CDR1 SGHDT, CDR2 YYEEEE.